The source of this T cell receptor (beta chain) is a study of glioma-infiltrating T cells. TCR alpha and beta CDR3 regions were amplified from RNA using iRepertoire nested multiplex PCR. Input was roughly 85-400 ng of tissue mRNA or PBMC total RNA. TCRdb passed the multiplex PCR reads through MiXCR, listing each CDR3 protein once. The data hold roughly 190,000 distinct CDR3 sequences, with more than 25% observed a single time. Germline V gene data show CDR1 as KGHSH and CDR2 as LQKENI. The V gene end was trimmed by 3 bases and the J gene end by 5 bases; junction bases not matched to a gene: 4. CDR3 length equals 14 residues.

The specimen sequenced was glioma tissue, nonneoplastic brain tissue, or PBMCs (not recorded which). The J gene is TRBJ2-7, the V gene TRBV18; the match to TRBD1 covers 10 bases. This TCR was sampled from a human donor with low-grade glioma or glioblastoma, undergoing nonglioma brain surgery, or in good health (not recorded which). The CDR3 reads CASSPMGQGHEQYF. The CDR3 region has the DNA TGTGCCAGCTCACCTATGGGACAGGGGCACGAGCAGTACTTC.